The T cell receptor (beta chain) under discussion was sequenced for a study of T cells in Graves' hyperthyroidism and ophthalmopathy (dated by TCRdb to about 2019). General notes on the study: Peripheral blood samples were taken at the time of initial diagnosis, prior to any treatment. After blood sampling, hyperthyroidism patients were treated with methimazole at a starting dose of 30 mg daily, and ophthalmopathy patients were treated with high-dose intravenous methylprednisolone. The study also compared thyroid tissue and blood T-cell repertoires from several Graves' hyperthyroidism patients. Whether ophthalmopathy could be predicted prospectively was tested in an independent validation cohort made up of 18 to 20 hyperthyroidism patients plus 17 patients who later progressed to ophthalmopathy. The 100 discovery patients were divided at random into training and test sets in a 7:3 ratio. TCR Vbeta CDR3 sequencing of some 140 peripheral blood samples (roughly 41 ophthalmopathy, over 70 hyperthyroidism and approximately 17 progressor patients) is reported in the paper. To identify TCR V-J signatures that set the groups apart, the researchers used a discovery cohort of 100 patients, made up of some 41 with Graves' ophthalmopathy and around 58 with stable Graves' hyperthyroidism. What the study reported, not specific to this receptor: Sample size was not statistically predetermined, and blinding of investigators to group allocation was not performed. In validation, progression to ophthalmopathy was predicted by the model with about 70% sensitivity and roughly 72% specificity, a median of about 6.8 months before onset. A model built on a 13 V-J signature distinguished ophthalmopathy from stable hyperthyroidism, reaching roughly 88% sensitivity and 81.08% specificity in cross-validation and 80%/75% in testing. Most expanded thyroid clonotypes (frequency above 0.001) were also found in blood, which suggests that blood repertoires may mirror thyroid immune responses.

A few counts support this clonotype. The target of this receptor is not known. No much larger clone is present one base from it, and per-base qualities are unavailable. The TCR beta CDR3 regions were amplified from RNA transcripts. The TCR CDR3 was subjected to a first round of RT-PCR using the HTBI primer set and the Qiagen OneStep RT-PCR kit. Libraries were constructed in a second round of multiplex PCR, after which size selection and purification were performed. The libraries were sequenced on an Illumina HiSeq2000 using paired-end 100 bp reads. In the authors' own workflow: Raw data were processed with SOAPnuke, discarding reads with adapters, uncalled bases, mean Phred below 15, or no exact constant-primer or identifier match. High-quality paired reads were merged with COPE v1.2.5, and unique nucleotide sequences were defined as clonotypes. Clonotypes were aligned to IMGT TRBV, TRBD and TRBJ reference segments using MiTCR v1.1. Only V-J combinations with frequency above 0.0001, covering about 99% of repertoires, were analysed. The TCS score was defined as the ratio of F50 (clonal expansion) to E x V (chaos), calculated using BLOSUM62-based TCRdist between CDR3 peptides within each V-J. Welch's t-statistics and random forest reduced around 510 V-J features to fewer than 15, which were used in a naive Bayes classifier (R e1071). TCRdb's own reprocessing of the public reads used fastp at Q25 and MiXCR and kept productive beta chains. Rows merge per CDR3 protein into single entries with the most common DNA and genes. TCRdb's processing, not the study's, gives the V and J calls here. The sample data list some 600,000 distinct CDR3 sequences, and around 14% of these were observed just once. The ten largest make up 5% to 7% of the sample.

Hyperthyroidism patients were newly diagnosed, with disease duration under 2 months, and aged 18 to 65 years. The study excluded patients with uncontrolled infections, other autoimmune diseases, pregnancy or lactation. Diagnoses relied on clinical symptoms, serum thyroxine and TRAb, thyroid ultrasound and orbital computed tomography. Blood from progressor patients was collected at the time of first diagnosis with hyperthyroidism, before any ophthalmopathy symptoms had appeared. PBMCs were separated from around 9.1 ml of fresh peripheral blood using Ficoll-Paque density gradient centrifugation. Progressor patients were defined as those initially diagnosed with Graves' hyperthyroidism in whom ophthalmopathy developed during follow-up. Total RNA was extracted with Trizol reagent, and quality was checked on an Agilent 2100 Bioanalyzer. Including cysteine and phenylalanine, the CDR3 has 14 amino acids. Of all the DNA, just the CDR3 is kept, 42 bases in frame from base 1. The junction shows trimming of 3 bases on V and 0 bases on J, plus 6 bases between the germline ends. The germline V gene sets CDR1 to MDHEN and CDR2 to SYDVKM.

Sequenced: blood. This clonotype was obtained from a young woman with Graves' hyperthyroidism that later progressed to Graves' ophthalmopathy. This sequence uses TRBV28 and TRBJ2-1; perhaps TRBD1 is the D gene, with 5 bases matching. This receptor has the CDR3 CASSLDISYNEQFF. The nucleotide sequence is given as TGTGCCAGCAGTTTGGACATCTCCTACAATGAGCAGTTCTTC.